One and the same sample provided the 20 T cell receptor beta chains below, sequenced in a study of graft-versus-host responses after intestinal transplantation (TCRdb year 2021). Libraries came from the immunoSEQ multiplex PCR assay. Drawn from immuneACCESS, this table holds only the in-frame rearrangements with V and J called that TCRdb kept. Clones are partly lost; checked studies trace under half to an unresolved V gene and leave the rest unexplained. The sample data list about 86,000 clones, and about 88% of these were observed just once. Around 0.27% of the sample is in the top ten clones. According to the study, the label for this sample's time point signals: cells obtained before transplantation from donor or recipient. Antigens of these TCRs are unknown. This specimen consisted of unstimulated CD4+ T cells sorted from spleen or lymph node cells, obtained before transplant. The receptor set was obtained from a human donor who was the organ donor for an intestinal transplant.

The V call is TRBV18, the J call TRBJ1-4, with 8 bases fitting TRBD1. The CDR3 is made up of 14 amino acids. J lost 4 bases, V lost 3 bases, and 1 base had no gene match. Germline CDR1 and CDR2: KGHSH and LQKENI. CDR3 protein: CASSPTGVNEKLFF. Written as DNA, the CDR3 is TGTGCCAGCTCACCGACAGGGGTTAATGAAAAACTGTTTTTT.

This clone was detected once. This chain links TRBV11-1 with TRBJ2-3; D may be TRBD2 (7 bases). CDR1 SGHAT and CDR2 FQDESV come from the germline V gene (reference sequence). The CDR3 runs 15 residues. With 8 bases removed from V and 4 bases from J, the gap between germline ends came to 19 bases. CDR3 DNA: TGTGCCAGCCGGAAAAGGGGGGGGGTGGCAGATACGCAGTATTTT. Protein: CASRKRGGVADTQYF.

This clone showed up just once. The chain has TRBV5-1 and TRBJ2-5, with 13 nucleotides matching TRBD2. The CDR3 is 15 residues long. Germline CDR1 is SGHRS and CDR2 is YFSETQ. V lost 4 bases, J lost 6 bases, and 6 bases stayed unmatched. As DNA, the CDR3 is TGCGCCAGCAGCCTCGGGACTAGCGGGGCCCAGACCCAGTACTTC. The encoded protein is CASSLGTSGAQTQYF.

V and J are TRBV5-1 and TRBJ1-1; D perhaps matches TRBD1 (6 bases). The V end lost 6 bases, the J end lost 4 bases, and 19 bases lay between the germline ends. Germline-derived CDR1 and CDR2 are SGHRS and YFSETQ. The CDR3 sequence is 15 residues long. For the CDR3, the DNA is TGCGCCAGCACCTACGCTGCAGGGGCTGGCACTGAAGCTTTCTTT. Protein: CASTYAAGAGTEAFF.

This chain uses TRBV30 with TRBJ2-5, with 8 bases matching TRBD1. The CDR3 covers 15 residues. Germline V gene data show CDR1 as GTSNPN and CDR2 as SVGIG (reference sequence). J lost 7 bases, V lost 4 bases, and 14 bases had no gene match. CDR3 DNA: TGTGCCTGGACCTCTCACCTCGGACAGGGTGGGACCCAGTACTTC. Residues: CAWTSHLGQGGTQYF.

The V call is TRBV7-2, the J call TRBJ2-7; D perhaps matches TRBD1 (5 bases). The CDR3 has 12 residues. V was shortened by 1 base and J by 6 bases, with 7 bases between the two germline ends. The V gene's germline CDR1 is SGHTA and CDR2 FQGNSA. In DNA form, the CDR3 reads TGTGCCAGCAGCTTAGTGGGGCTCGAGCAGTACTTC. Encoded protein: CASSLVGLEQYF.

The V and J genes are TRBV9 and TRBJ2-7, with D perhaps matching TRBD2 (5 bases). This CDR3 comprises 15 residues. The V end lost 4 bases, the J end lost 3 bases, and 17 bases lay between the germline ends. From germline, CDR1 is SGDLS and CDR2 YYNGEE. CDR3 amino acids: CASSFRSGRNYEQYF. The CDR3 region has the DNA TGTGCCAGCAGCTTCCGGTCGGGGAGAAACTACGAGCAGTACTTC.

This sequence joins TRBV15 and TRBJ2-7; D remains ambiguous. The V gene's germline CDR1 is LNHNV and CDR2 YYDKDF (reference sequence). The CDR3 is 12 amino acids. V dropped 5 bases and J dropped 5 bases, with 10 bases sitting between them. The DNA for the CDR3 is TGTGCCACCAGCCTCCCCTTCCACGAGCAGTACTTC. Translation: CATSLPFHEQYF.

The rearrangement links TRBV19 to TRBJ1-5; D gene ambiguous. The germline CDR1 and CDR2 sequences are LNHDA and SQIVND (reference sequence). CDR3 length equals 14 residues. V was trimmed by 9 bases and J by 1 base, leaving 13 bases between them. DNA for the CDR3: TGTGCCAGCCGGAGATTGGAAAGCAATCAGCCCCAGCATTTT. As protein: CASRRLESNQPQHF.

This clone occurred once. CDR3 coding DNA: TGTGCCAGCAGCTTAGATTTCCAGACATCTAACTATGGCTACACCTTC. This encodes CASSLDFQTSNYGYTF. The chain links TRBV11-3 to TRBJ1-2; D not resolved. Germline values: CDR1 SGHNT, CDR2 YENEEA. Trimming pared 0 bases from V and 0 bases from J, leaving 11 bases between. The CDR3 is 16 amino acids.

CDR3 amino acids: CASSLIPDRELGETQYF. The CDR3 DNA is TGTGCCAGCAGCTTGATCCCGGACAGGGAACTTGGAGAGACCCAGTACTTC. The J gene is TRBJ2-5, the V gene TRBV5-4; 8 nucleotides match TRBD1. Germline V gene sequence: CDR1 SGHNT, CDR2 YYREEE (reference sequence). There are 17 residues in the CDR3. The V and J ends lost 1 base and 4 bases, in that order; junction bases with no gene match: 12.

This clone was seen a single time. The V gene is TRBV11-2, the J gene TRBJ2-7; 7 nucleotides line up with TRBD1. V was pared by 3 bases and J by 5 bases, with 4 bases of the junction left unmatched. Germline V gene lookup returns CDR1 SGHAT and CDR2 FQNNGV. CDR3 size: 13 residues. The CDR3 here is CASSLDRSNEQYF. The CDR3 DNA sequence: TGTGCCAGCAGCTTGGACAGGAGCAACGAGCAGTACTTC.

This sequence joins TRBV23-1 and TRBJ2-4; 8 bases align to TRBD2. TRBV23-1 has ORF status, its function being uncertain. The CDR3 loop spans 18 amino acids. J was trimmed by 6 bases and V by 0 bases; bases with no gene match: 13. CDR3 protein: CASSQSTVTAGEANIQYF. The CDR3, as DNA: TGCGCCAGCAGTCAATCGACCGTCACAGCGGGAGAGGCAAACATTCAGTACTTC.

This clone was counted only a few times. The V and J genes are TRBV4-3 and TRBJ2-7; perhaps TRBD1 as D (5 bases). CDR3 length: 14 amino acids. V lost 6 bases and J 7 bases, leaving 19 bases between the germline ends. Germline V lookup: CDR1 LGHNA, CDR2 YSLEER. The DNA of the CDR3 is TGCGCCAGCAGTTTGGACAACCTCCTGGGGGAGCAGTACTTC. It yields the protein CASSLDNLLGEQYF.

Only one count was recorded for this clone. The chain combines TRBV4-1 with TRBJ2-2, with TRBD1 matching 7 bases. V trimming: 4 bases; J trimming: 4 bases; junction bases outside the gene matches: 9. The germline CDR1 and CDR2 sequences are MGHRA and YSYEKL. This CDR3 contains 16 residues. CDR3 sequence (DNA): TGCGCCAGCAGCCCCAGGGGGTCGATTTCCACCGGGGAGCTGTTTTTT. The encoded protein is CASSPRGSISTGELFF.

The genes are TRBV5-5 and TRBJ1-4, with D hard to call. Germline CDR1 reads SGHKS; CDR2 reads YYEKEE (reference sequence). The CDR3 has 14 residues. Trimming took off 4 bases at V and 7 bases at J, with 14 bases between the two ends. CDR3 residues: CASSRLGGVEKLFF. The CDR3 nucleotides read TGTGCCAGCAGCCGCCTAGGCGGAGTTGAAAAACTGTTTTTT.

The chain couples TRBV6-5 to TRBJ2-3; 10 nucleotides match TRBD1. The CDR3 contains 16 residues. Trimming at V came to 4 bases and at J to 11 bases, leaving 15 bases not matched to a gene. Germline assignment: CDR1 MNHEY and CDR2 SVGAGI. The CDR3 sequence: CASSLRADRGLGGQYF. The CDR3 DNA follows: TGTGCCAGCAGTTTAAGGGCTGACAGGGGGCTGGGAGGGCAGTATTTT.

V gene TRBV11-3 combines with J gene TRBJ2-7, with D perhaps TRBD2 (6 bases). The CDR3 runs 15 residues. V shed 1 base and J shed 0 bases, with 10 bases lying between them. CDR1 and CDR2 (germline): SGHNT, YENEEA. The CDR3 reads CASSLGATSSYEQYF. The CDR3 region has the DNA TGTGCCAGCAGCTTAGGTGCGACTAGCTCCTACGAGCAGTACTTC.

This sequence joins TRBV29-1 and TRBJ1-2, with D hard to call. Germline assignment: CDR1 SQVTM and CDR2 ANQGSEA. Trimming took 4 bases from V and 2 from J, leaving 8 bases between them. The CDR3 runs to 12 residues. The CDR3 coding sequence is TGCAGCGTTGCCCGGTCCAACTATGGCTACACCTTC. This translates into CSVARSNYGYTF.

The chain combines TRBV27 with TRBJ1-4; D is unclear. Germline V lookup: CDR1 MNHEY, CDR2 SMNVEV (reference sequence). Trimming cost V 1 base and J 3 bases, with 9 bases left between them. The CDR3 is 15 amino acids. The CDR3 is CASSLFGEPNEKLFF. The CDR3 nucleotides read TGTGCCAGCAGTTTATTCGGGGAGCCTAATGAAAAACTGTTTTTT.